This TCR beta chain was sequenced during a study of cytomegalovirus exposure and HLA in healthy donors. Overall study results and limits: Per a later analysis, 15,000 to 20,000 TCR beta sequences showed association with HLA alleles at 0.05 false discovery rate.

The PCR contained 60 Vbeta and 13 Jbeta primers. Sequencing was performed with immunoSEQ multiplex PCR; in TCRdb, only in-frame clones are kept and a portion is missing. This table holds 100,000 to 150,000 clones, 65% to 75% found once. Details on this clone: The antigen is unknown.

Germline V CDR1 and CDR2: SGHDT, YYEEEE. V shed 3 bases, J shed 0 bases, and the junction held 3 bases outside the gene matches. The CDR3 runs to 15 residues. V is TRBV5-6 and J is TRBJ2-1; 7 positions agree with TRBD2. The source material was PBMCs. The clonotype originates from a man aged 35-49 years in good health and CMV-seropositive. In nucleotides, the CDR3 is TGTGCCAGCAGCTCTCCTAGCGGCTCCTACAATGAGCAGTTCTTC. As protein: CASSSPSGSYNEQFF.